A selection of T cell receptor beta chains follows, all from one sample in a study of cytomegalovirus exposure and HLA in healthy donors. Repertoires were generated with immunoSEQ multiplex PCR, while TCRdb's copy carries only in-frame clones and drops some. Of over 150,000 clones listed, 75% to 80% were seen once; the top ten hold 2% to 3%. The sequencing input was PBMCs. The receptors here all came from a woman aged 40 to 49 in good health and CMV-seropositive. Both conserved end residues are part of each CDR3. The D gene is left open where the match is weak. Clone size is shown for a subset of rows, as once, few, many or a class of expanded clone.

d_call j_call v_call clone_size cdr3_length cdr3_nt cdr3_aa
NA TRBJ2-6 TRBV5-8 NA 17 TGTGCCAGCAGGAAGGGGACTCTCCTGCCTGGGGCCAACGTCCTGACTTTC CASRKGTLLPGANVLTF
NA TRBJ2-1 TRBV6-4 NA 12 TGTGCCAGCAGTGACGGGCTTGGGGAGCAGTTCTTC CASSDGLGEQFF
TRBD1 TRBJ2-7 TRBV9 once 15 TGTGCCAGCAGCGTTGTGCAGGGGGCGTCCTACGAGCAGTACTTC CASSVVQGASYEQYF
TRBD1 TRBJ1-2 TRBV5-1 NA 13 TGCGCCAGCAGCCAGACAGGGGACTATGGCTACACCTTC CASSQTGDYGYTF
TRBD2 TRBJ2-1 TRBV5-1 few 17 TGCGCCAGCAGCTTACCGGGACTAGCGGGGTACTACAATGAGCAGTTCTTC CASSLPGLAGYYNEQFF
TRBD1 TRBJ2-7 TRBV19 NA 14 TGTGCCAGTAGTATCCAGGGGGCTGGTAACGAGCAGTACTTC CASSIQGAGNEQYF
NA TRBJ2-1 TRBV4-3 few 15 TGCGCCAGCAGCCAAGATCACAGCTCCTACAATGAGCAGTTCTTC CASSQDHSSYNEQFF
TRBD2 TRBJ2-1 TRBV9 NA 17 TGTGCCAGCAGCGTAGTTGGCCTAGCGGGAGAGGATAATGAGCAGTTCTTC CASSVVGLAGEDNEQFF
TRBD2 TRBJ2-3 TRBV5-1 few 14 TGCGCCAGCAGCCCGGGACTAGAAAGGGATACGCAGTATTTT CASSPGLERDTQYF
TRBD2 TRBJ2-5 TRBV7-9 NA 15 TGTTCCAGCAGCCCCAGACTAGCGGGGCAAGAGACCCAGTACTTC CSSSPRLAGQETQYF
TRBD2 TRBJ2-1 TRBV4-1 NA 17 TGCGCCAGCAGCCAAGATCGTGCTAGCGGGGGAAACAATGAGCAGTTCTTC CASSQDRASGGNNEQFF
NA TRBJ1-5 TRBV4-3 NA 19 TGCGCCAGCAGCCAAACCCTAGGCGGGGGCGAGGGAGGCAATCAGCCCCAGCATTTT CASSQTLGGGEGGNQPQHF
NA TRBJ1-1 TRBV13 NA 12 TGTGCCAGCAGCTTAGTTCAGGGAGAAGCTTTCTTT CASSLVQGEAFF
TRBD1 TRBJ2-5 TRBV25-1 NA 15 TGTGCCAGCAGTGCGACAGGGGGCGGATATGGGACCCAGTACTTC CASSATGGGYGTQYF
NA TRBJ1-4 TRBV4-1 once 15 TGCGCCAGCAGCTCGAACCAGCCGGGTGATGAAAAACTGTTTTTT CASSSNQPGDEKLFF
TRBD2 TRBJ2-1 TRBV2 many 15 TGTGCCAGCAGTCAGACTAGCGGGAGGACGGTTGAGCAGTTCTTC CASSQTSGRTVEQFF
NA TRBJ2-3 TRBV6-5 NA 15 TGTGCCAGCAGTTACCTCGGGCAGGGCGAATATACGCAGTATTTT CASSYLGQGEYTQYF